These 12 T cell receptor beta chains were all obtained from the same sample, sequenced in a study of CD8+ T cells in alopecia areata. In each case, RNA was isolated and then reverse transcribed into cDNA as the sequencing template. Measured with immunoSEQ multiplex PCR; TCRdb has only the in-frame clones, and not every one. The table lists 200,000 or so clones, 50% to 70% of them singletons, with 0.45% in the top ten. This specimen was CD4+ T cells sorted from blood, taken at week 0. These receptors originate from a human donor with alopecia areata.

Notes on this clone: A junction end diverges from the germline sequence, so it may reflect a read error. The rearrangement joins TRBV2 to TRBJ2-1, with D tentatively TRBD1 (5 bases). Germline loops: CDR1 SNHLY, CDR2 FYNNEI. CDR3 length: 14 amino acids. CDR3 loop: CASSEDYRYNEQFF. In DNA form, the CDR3 reads TGTGCCAGCAGCGAAGATTACAGGTACAATGAGCAGTTCTTC.

The V and J genes are TRBV7-6 and TRBJ2-2; D ambiguous. This CDR3 is built from 17 residues. Trimming pared 4 bases from V and 6 bases from J, leaving 21 bases between. Germline loops: CDR1 SGHVS, CDR2 FNYEAQ. The CDR3 coding sequence is TGTGCCAGCAGCTACTTGAGTGCGAACCAGTACCCCGGGGAGCTGTTTTTT. Encoded protein: CASSYLSANQYPGELFF.

This clone was observed a few times. The chain couples TRBV30 to TRBJ2-5; D remains ambiguous. V shed 2 bases and J shed 7 bases, with 8 bases lying between them. CDR3 length: 11 residues. Germline V CDR1 and CDR2: GTSNPN, SVGIG (reference sequence). The DNA for the CDR3 is TGTGCCTGGAGTCGGTCGGGGACCCAGTACTTC. Protein product: CAWSRSGTQYF.

About this clone itself: The CDR3 ends on some other residue instead of the conserved phenylalanine or tryptophan, so this is likely a read error. The rearrangement links TRBV29-1 to TRBJ2-7; D is possibly TRBD1 or TRBD2 (5 bases each). The CDR3 sequence is 16 residues long. Trimming removed 4 bases from V and 4 bases from J, with 23 bases in between. Germline values: CDR1 SQVTM, CDR2 ANQGSEA. The CDR3 DNA reads as TGCAGCGTTGCCACACTGGGACGATGGGGGTCATACGAGCAGTACCTC. The encoded protein is CSVATLGRWGSYEQYL.

A few counts support this clone. This sequence joins TRBV14 and TRBJ1-6; D is unclear. Germline CDR1 reads SGHDN; CDR2 reads FVKESK. The CDR3 totals 13 residues. V shed 5 bases and J shed 7 bases, with 9 bases lying between them. The CDR3 bases are TGTGCCAGCAGCGGGCAGGCAAATTCACCCCTCCACTTT. It is translated as CASSGQANSPLHF.

V usage is TRBV6-5 and J usage is TRBJ1-1; D is possibly TRBD1 (6 bases). The CDR3 totals 15 residues. Trimming shortened V by 6 bases and J by 1 base, and 15 bases separated the two germline ends. Germline lookup yields CDR1 MNHEY and CDR2 SVGAGI. The CDR3 spells CASRGLDRQNTEAFF. Here the CDR3 DNA reads TGTGCCAGCAGGGGACTCGACAGGCAGAACACTGAAGCTTTCTTT.

This sequence joins TRBV7-9 and TRBJ2-1, with a weak D call TRBD2 (6 bases). The V end lost 1 base, the J end lost 5 bases, and 18 bases lay between the germline ends. Germline-derived CDR1 and CDR2 are SEHNR and FQNEAQ (reference sequence). The CDR3 contains 17 residues. The CDR3 bases are TGTGCCAGCAGCTTAGGTCTCGGGAGCGGAGCTAACAATGAGCAGTTCTTC. Its protein is CASSLGLGSGANNEQFF.

The chain has TRBV6-5 and TRBJ2-7; weak D call: TRBD1 (5 bases). Germline V gives CDR1 MNHEY, CDR2 SVGAGI. The CDR3 covers 14 residues. The V and J ends lost 6 bases and 3 bases respectively, with 15 bases between them. The CDR3 region has the DNA TGTGCCAGCAGCCCAGACAGTTTCGTCTACGAGCAGTACTTC. Its protein is CASSPDSFVYEQYF.

The sample holds a few counts of this clone. The chain recombines TRBV7-9 with TRBJ2-1; 9 bases fit TRBD1. Germline-derived CDR1 and CDR2 are SEHNR and FQNEAQ (reference sequence). The CDR3 spans 12 residues. Losses at the gene ends were 5 bases for V and 8 bases for J; bases not matched to a gene: 1. Written as DNA, the CDR3 is TGTGCCAGCAGCACAGGGGGCGATGAGCAGTTCTTC. Translation gives CASSTGGDEQFF.

The CDR3: CATSRVGTGTQYF. Here the CDR3 DNA reads TGTGCCACCAGCAGAGTTGGGACGGGGACCCAGTACTTC. V and J are TRBV15 and TRBJ2-5; either TRBD1 or TRBD2 may fit D (5 bases each). CDR3 length equals 13 residues. V lost 1 base and J lost 7, with 10 bases in between. Germline V CDR1 and CDR2: LNHNV, YYDKDF (reference sequence).

The chain joins TRBV10-3 to TRBJ2-2, with 8 bases aligning to TRBD1. The CDR3 has 16 residues. After removal of 4 bases from V and 3 bases from J, the junction contained 7 bases not matched to a gene. In germline, CDR1 is ENHRY, CDR2 SYGVKD. CDR3: CAISGTGPTHTGELFF. For the CDR3, the DNA is TGTGCCATCAGTGGGACAGGGCCTACACACACCGGGGAGCTGTTTTTT.

The chain carries TRBV29-1 and TRBJ2-5; possible D gene TRBD2, 6 bases. The CDR3 runs to 15 residues. V was trimmed by 2 bases and J by 5 bases, leaving 18 bases between them. CDR1 SQVTM and CDR2 ANQGSEA come from the germline V gene. The DNA of the CDR3 is TGCAGCGTTGAAAGTGGTGGAGGGAGGAGGGAGACCCAGTACTTC. This codes for CSVESGGGRRETQYF.